Presented here are 21 T cell receptor beta chains from one specimen sequenced in a study of cytomegalovirus exposure and HLA in healthy donors. Primers for the PCR totalled 60 Vbeta and 13 Jbeta. Here immunoSEQ multiplex PCR was the method, and the copy in TCRdb shows in-frame clones only, minus some. The sample consists of some 150,000 clones, over 70% of them appearing once. The source material was PBMCs. Receptor source: a woman aged 35 to 49 in good health and CMV-seropositive.

This clone has just a few counts. The rearrangement joins TRBV6-5 to TRBJ2-5, with D tentatively TRBD2 (5 bases). The CDR3 spans 14 residues. Looked up from germline, CDR1 is MNHEY and CDR2 is SVGAGI. The V and J ends lost 5 bases and 7 bases respectively, with 17 bases between them. CDR3 nucleotide sequence: TGTGCCAGCAGTGCAGACTGGGCGGCGGGGACCCAGTACTTC. Its protein is CASSADWAAGTQYF.

The chain carries TRBV10-3 and TRBJ1-2, with 9 bases that match TRBD1. Germline loops: CDR1 ENHRY, CDR2 SYGVKD. The CDR3 contains 12 residues. The V and J ends lost 7 bases and 13 bases, in that order; junction bases with no gene match: 10. In DNA form, the CDR3 reads TGTGCCATCAACCCTGGACAGGGGTTCTCCACCTTC. The encoded protein is CAINPGQGFSTF.

There are a few counts of this clone. The chain recombines TRBV2 with TRBJ2-2; the D gene is possibly TRBD1 (6 bases). CDR3 size: 15 residues. Germline values: CDR1 SNHLY, CDR2 FYNNEI. The V and J ends lost 7 bases and 5 bases respectively, with 17 bases between them. The CDR3 loop is CASNLGGPVTGELFF. The CDR3 DNA follows: TGTGCCAGCAATCTAGGGGGTCCGGTGACCGGGGAGCTGTTTTTT.

The chain uses TRBV7-9 and TRBJ2-7; 7 nucleotides line up with TRBD1. J lost 6 bases, V lost 1 base, and 6 bases had no gene match. Germline V lookup: CDR1 SEHNR, CDR2 FQNEAQ (reference sequence). The CDR3 length is 14 residues. The CDR3 DNA reads TGTGCCAGCAGCTTAGTTCGACAGGGACGCGAGCAGTACTTC. Its protein is CASSLVRQGREQYF.

The chain employs TRBV11-3 and TRBJ2-7, with D tentatively TRBD2 (6 bases). The V gene's germline CDR1 is SGHNT and CDR2 YENEEA. The V gene lost 5 bases and the J gene lost 6 bases, with 20 bases spanning the gap. The CDR3 contains 15 residues. The CDR3 DNA reads TGTGCCAGCAGCCCCCGCTCGGGACTGGCGGGCGAGCAGTACTTC. Translated: CASSPRSGLAGEQYF.

There are a few counts of this clone. The rearrangement uses TRBV6-1 and TRBJ1-4; 12 nucleotides line up with TRBD1. The CDR3 length is 15 residues. The ends lost 6 bases at V and 8 bases at J; junction bases unmatched: 7. The germline CDR1 and CDR2 sequences are MNHNS and SASEGT. DNA of the CDR3: TGTGCCAGCAGGAGGGACAGGGGGCTCGGGGAAAAACTGTTTTTT. It specifies CASRRDRGLGEKLFF.

The chain employs TRBV6-5 and TRBJ1-3; unclear D gene. The CDR3 contains 12 residues. Germline V gives CDR1 MNHEY, CDR2 SVGAGI. With 8 bases removed from V and 2 bases from J, the gap between germline ends came to 7 bases. The CDR3 here is CASGTPGNTIYF. CDR3 DNA sequence: TGTGCCAGCGGTACACCTGGAAACACCATATATTTT.

This clone was counted a few times. The chain joins TRBV14 to TRBJ1-6; 9 bases agree with TRBD1. Trimming at V came to 6 bases and at J to 7 bases, leaving 1 base not matched to a gene. Germline V gives CDR1 SGHDN, CDR2 FVKESK. CDR3 size: 13 residues. The DNA of the CDR3 is TGTGCCAGCAGGGGGACAGGGAATTCACCCCTCCACTTT. It is translated as CASRGTGNSPLHF.

This rearrangement joins TRBV14 to TRBJ2-7; D is ambiguous. Germline values: CDR1 SGHDN, CDR2 FVKESK. The CDR3 covers 14 residues. V was cut by 4 bases and J by 1 base, with 11 bases left in between. The DNA for the CDR3 is TGTGCCAGCAGCCTCTACAGTGGTTCCTACGAGCAGTACTTC. Encoded protein: CASSLYSGSYEQYF.

V is TRBV2 and J is TRBJ1-1, with D possibly TRBD1 on 6 matching bases. Germline assignment: CDR1 SNHLY and CDR2 FYNNEI. CDR3 size: 15 residues. The V end lost 6 bases, the J end lost 4 bases, and 18 bases lay between the germline ends. The CDR3 DNA reads TGTGCCAGCAGACTAAGGGGGGGAGGCACCACTGAAGCTTTCTTT. It codes for CASRLRGGGTTEAFF. The whole variable domain, remainder taken from reference TRBV2 and TRBJ1-1, is EPEVTQTPSHQVTQMGQEVILRCVPISNHLYFYWYRQILGQKVEFLVSFYNNEISEKSEIFDDQFSVERPDGSNFTLKIRSTKLEDSAMYFCASRLRGGGTTEAFFGQGTRLTVV.

V gene TRBV27 combines with J gene TRBJ2-5; D perhaps matches TRBD2 (6 bases). Germline V gene data show CDR1 as MNHEY and CDR2 as SMNVEV (reference sequence). CDR3 size: 14 residues. Trimming pared 3 bases from V and 3 bases from J, leaving 11 bases between. The CDR3 region has the DNA TGTGCCAGCAGTTTTAGCGGTTTAAAAGAGACCCAGTACTTC. It is translated as CASSFSGLKETQYF.

The V gene is TRBV5-1, the J gene TRBJ2-1; 9 bases map to TRBD2. The CDR3 is 16 amino acids. Germline-derived CDR1 and CDR2 are SGHRS and YFSETQ. Germline trimming cut 4 bases from V and 3 bases from J; bases unmatched to any gene: 8. The CDR3 region is CASSDGGAGGYNEQFF. The CDR3 DNA is TGCGCCAGCAGCGACGGGGGAGCGGGGGGCTACAATGAGCAGTTCTTC.

With respect to this clone: Different DNA sequences within this sample yield the same CDR3. V gene TRBV28 combines with J gene TRBJ1-2, with TRBD1 matching 8 bases. In germline, CDR1 is MDHEN, CDR2 SYDVKM. V trimming: 4 bases; J trimming: 5 bases; junction bases outside the gene matches: 6. This CDR3 comprises 14 residues. The CDR3 region is CASSSPTGVYGYTF. CDR3 coding DNA: TGTGCCAGCAGTTCTCCGACAGGGGTATATGGCTACACCTTC.

The V and J genes are TRBV28 and TRBJ1-4; a weak D match, TRBD1 (6 bases). The V gene's germline CDR1 is MDHEN and CDR2 SYDVKM. V lost 1 base to trimming and J lost 8 bases, with 14 bases between them. The CDR3 runs to 15 residues. CDR3 nucleotides: TGTGCCAGCAGTTTATCGGCAGGGGCGGGCGAAAAACTGTTTTTT. This gives the protein CASSLSAGAGEKLFF.

The table lists this clone with a count of one. CDR3 sequence reads: CASSATGTGVPPLHF. CDR3 in DNA: TGCGCCAGCAGCGCAACCGGGACAGGCGTCCCACCCCTCCACTTT. The V gene is TRBV5-1, the J gene TRBJ1-6; 8 bases map to TRBD1. V dropped 4 bases and J dropped 11; count of bases not matched to a gene: 11. This CDR3 has 15 residues. Germline loops: CDR1 SGHRS, CDR2 YFSETQ.

This chain links TRBV5-1 with TRBJ1-4; D call uncertain. Germline lookup yields CDR1 SGHRS and CDR2 YFSETQ. The CDR3 loop spans 14 amino acids. Trimming cost V 0 bases and J 5 bases, with 8 bases left between them. The CDR3 reads CASSLGSLNEKLFF. The CDR3, as DNA: TGCGCCAGCAGCTTGGGCAGTTTAAATGAAAAACTGTTTTTT.

V and J are TRBV6-1 and TRBJ1-2; D uncertain. CDR3 length: 14 residues. The ends were cut back, 7 bases at V and 8 bases at J, with 20 bases in the middle. CDR1 is MNHNS, CDR2 SASEGT, per germline. This CDR3 is CASNQRGSGRGYTF. The CDR3 nucleotides are TGTGCCAGCAATCAGAGAGGGTCGGGTAGGGGCTACACCTTC.

The chain couples TRBV29-1 to TRBJ2-7; 7 nucleotides agree with TRBD2. Trimming at V came to 6 bases and at J to 0 bases, leaving 8 bases not matched to a gene. The CDR3 is 14 amino acids. Germline V gives CDR1 SQVTM, CDR2 ANQGSEA. As DNA, the CDR3 is TGCAGCGTGAGTCCGGGACTACGCTCCTACGAGCAGTACTTC. The encoded protein is CSVSPGLRSYEQYF.

The DNA for the CDR3 is TGTGCCAGCAGTGACCGGGGGGGGCGCCAAGCTGAAGCTTTCTTT. Protein: CASSDRGGRQAEAFF. This rearrangement joins TRBV25-1 to TRBJ1-1; a weak D match, TRBD1 (6 bases). The length of the CDR3 is 15 residues. Germline V gene sequence: CDR1 MGHDK, CDR2 SYGVNS. The V end was cut by 3 bases, the J end by 6 bases, with 17 bases between.

This chain links TRBV2 with TRBJ2-1; TRBD2 aligns across 11 bases. This CDR3 comprises 14 residues. Trimming cost V 5 bases and J 7 bases; bases outside gene matches: 4. The germline gives CDR1 SNHLY, CDR2 FYNNEI. CDR3 loop: CASSFSGGANEQFF. The CDR3 DNA is TGTGCCAGCAGTTTTAGCGGGGGGGCTAATGAGCAGTTCTTC.

This rearrangement joins TRBV27 to TRBJ1-2; no definite D call. The CDR3 runs to 13 residues. Germline CDR1 MNHEY, CDR2 SMNVEV (reference sequence). Trimming shortened V by 6 bases and J by 0 bases, and 8 bases separated the two germline ends. Written as DNA, the CDR3 is TGTGCCAGCAGCGCGAGAGCTAACTATGGCTACACCTTC. As protein: CASSARANYGYTF.